The 21 T cell receptor beta chains below come from one sample, sequenced in a study of blood T cell repertoires in COVID-19. Assay used: immunoSEQ multiplex PCR; TCRdb lists only in-frame clones, some missing. The data show hundreds of thousands of clones, about nine tenths seen once. Material for sequencing was peripheral blood. The receptor source for this set is a woman aged 40 to 50 who had recovered from COVID-19.

The chain joins TRBV6-6 to TRBJ2-3; no firm D call. Germline CDR1 and CDR2: MNHNY and SVGAGI (reference sequence). V lost 5 bases, J lost 5 bases, and 20 bases lay in between. The CDR3 has 16 residues. The DNA for the CDR3 is TGTGCCAGCAGTGGCCTGGTGGAGCATTTGGGAGATACGCAGTATTTT. Residues: CASSGLVEHLGDTQYF.

The V gene is TRBV7-2, the J gene TRBJ2-5; 8 bases line up with TRBD1. The CDR3 consists of 14 residues. The ends lost 5 bases at V and 2 bases at J; junction bases unmatched: 4. CDR1 is SGHTA, CDR2 FQGNSA, per germline. Written as DNA, the CDR3 is TGTGCCAGCAGCAGAGACAGGGGACAAGAGACCCAGTACTTC. Translation gives CASSRDRGQETQYF.

V is TRBV11-2 and J is TRBJ1-1; 11 bases align to TRBD1. Germline CDR1 and CDR2: SGHAT and FQNNGV. The CDR3 covers 15 residues. V gave up 5 bases and J gave up 5 bases; unmatched junction bases: 7. The DNA of the CDR3 is TGTGCCAGCAGCGTAACCGGGACAGGGGGGACTGAAGCTTTCTTT. It specifies CASSVTGTGGTEAFF.

This chain links TRBV6-2 or TRBV6-3 with TRBJ2-1, with D possibly matching TRBD2 (5 bases). The CDR3 totals 15 residues. The germline V gene has CDR1 MNHEY and CDR2 SVGEGT. The germline V and J ends were trimmed by 2 bases and 7 bases, with 15 bases remaining between them. The chain's CDR3 is CASSYLPDGINEQFF. DNA for the CDR3: TGTGCCAGCAGTTACCTCCCGGACGGGATAAATGAGCAGTTCTTC.

CDR3 DNA sequence: TGTGCCAGCAGTCAGGGCACCTCTCCTGGGAGCTACACCTTC. Protein: CASSQGTSPGSYTF. The chain has TRBV6-5 and TRBJ1-2; possibly TRBD1 for D (5 bases). CDR1 is MNHEY, CDR2 SVGAGI, per germline. The CDR3 runs to 14 residues. Deletions cut 5 bases from V and 9 bases from J, with 19 bases between.

The gene calls are TRBV11-2 and TRBJ2-1; 15 bases agree with TRBD2. Germline V gene lookup returns CDR1 SGHAT and CDR2 FQNNGV. The CDR3 runs to 14 residues. The trim removed 4 bases at V and 13 bases at J, leaving 5 bases unmatched. The CDR3 DNA reads as TGTGCCAGCAGCTCCCGGACTAGCGGGGGGGCCCAGTTCTTC. Its translation is CASSSRTSGGAQFF.

The chain uses TRBV11-2 and TRBJ2-1; the match to TRBD2 covers 12 bases. Germline V CDR1 and CDR2: SGHAT, FQNNGV. The CDR3 covers 18 residues. The V and J ends lost 5 bases and 2 bases, in that order; junction bases with no gene match: 10. CDR3 in DNA: TGTGCCAGCAGCCCACTAGCGGGGGGCTCGCGGACCTACAATGAGCAGTTCTTC. This gives the protein CASSPLAGGSRTYNEQFF.

V gene TRBV4-1 combines with J gene TRBJ2-2; 7 bases match TRBD2. There are 15 residues in the CDR3. V trimming: 3 bases; J trimming: 9 bases; junction bases outside the gene matches: 10. Germline V CDR1 and CDR2: MGHRA, YSYEKL. Here the CDR3 DNA reads TGCGCCAGCAGCCAGGGGCGGGGGATACTTCGGGAGCTGTTTTTT. Its translation is CASSQGRGILRELFF.

The chain joins TRBV18 to TRBJ1-2, with D perhaps matching TRBD1 (5 bases). Germline CDR1 is KGHSH and CDR2 is LQKENI. V was shortened by 3 bases and J by 5 bases, with 19 bases between the two germline ends. The CDR3 extends over 16 amino acids. CDR3 bases: TGTGCCAGCTCACCCGCCGGAGGGGAGAGTCGGTATGGCTACACCTTC. Translated: CASSPAGGESRYGYTF.

The genes are TRBV29-1 and TRBJ2-5; TRBD1 matches at 7 bases. V was pared by 8 bases and J by 1 base, with 4 bases of the junction left unmatched. The CDR3 runs to 12 residues. Germline CDR1 reads SQVTM; CDR2 reads ANQGSEA. CDR3 DNA: TGCAGCACCCGGGACAGCCAAGAGACCCAGTACTTC. Protein product: CSTRDSQETQYF.

The gene calls are TRBV19 and TRBJ2-6; a possible D gene is TRBD1 (6 bases). CDR1 and CDR2 (germline): LNHDA, SQIVND (reference sequence). This CDR3 is 15 amino acids long. V lost 6 bases and J lost 2, with 11 bases in between. The CDR3 reads CASSRWGPGANVLTF. CDR3 bases: TGTGCCAGTAGCCGCTGGGGGCCTGGGGCCAACGTCCTGACTTTC.

The chain uses TRBV20-1 and TRBJ1-2, with D uncertain. This CDR3 has 11 amino acids. Germline V gene sequence: CDR1 DFQATT, CDR2 SNEGSKA (reference sequence). Trimming took off 0 bases at V and 5 bases at J, with 4 bases between the two ends. The DNA for the CDR3 is TGCAGTGCTAGAGATAGATATGGCTACACCTTC. Translated: CSARDRYGYTF.

The V gene is TRBV3-1 (or the pseudogene TRBV3-2), the J gene TRBJ1-1, with D possibly TRBD1 on 5 matching bases. There are 16 residues in the CDR3. Germline V gives CDR1 LGHDT, CDR2 YNNKEL (reference sequence). Deletions cut 8 bases from V and 3 bases from J, with 22 bases between. CDR3 protein: CASRPYPQVFDTEAFF. The CDR3 DNA reads TGTGCCAGCCGCCCATACCCACAGGTTTTCGACACTGAAGCTTTCTTT.

There are a few counts of this clone. V is TRBV5-4 and J is TRBJ2-7; 7 positions match TRBD1. The V gene end was trimmed by 3 bases and the J gene end by 0 bases; junction bases not matched to a gene: 6. Germline values: CDR1 SGHNT, CDR2 YYREEE (reference sequence). The CDR3 covers 15 residues. The CDR3 nucleotides are TGTGCCAGCAGCTCGGGACAGTCGAGCTCCTACGAGCAGTACTTC. Translation: CASSSGQSSSYEQYF.

The rearrangement uses TRBV12-5 and TRBJ2-5; TRBD2 agrees at 12 bases. V lost 0 bases to trimming and J lost 2 bases; unmatched junction nucleotides: 7. In germline, CDR1 is LGHNT, CDR2 FRNRAP. This CDR3 is built from 18 residues. Here the CDR3 DNA reads TGTGCTAGTGGTTTGGTACGGGTGCTAGCGGGGGGGCAAGAGACCCAGTACTTC. Translated, it gives CASGLVRVLAGGQETQYF.

CDR3 nucleotide sequence: TGTGCCAGCGGCCTCCAGGGTTTCTATGGCTACACCTTC. Residues: CASGLQGFYGYTF. The chain has TRBV6-2 or TRBV6-3 and TRBJ1-2; weak D call: TRBD1 (5 bases). Deletions cut 8 bases from V and 4 bases from J, with 14 bases between. CDR1 MNHEY and CDR2 SVGEGT come from the germline V gene. This CDR3 has 13 residues.

V usage is TRBV4-3 and J usage is TRBJ2-1, with 14 positions matching TRBD2. Germline V CDR1 and CDR2: LGHNA, YSLEER. The CDR3 consists of 19 residues. After removal of 3 bases from V and 0 bases from J, the junction contained 7 bases not matched to a gene. The DNA for the CDR3 is TGCGCCAGCAGCCATAAACCGGGACTAGCGGGGGACTCCTACAATGAGCAGTTCTTC. Protein sequence: CASSHKPGLAGDSYNEQFF.

Regarding this clone: Within the sample, other DNA sequences also encode this same CDR3. The J gene is TRBJ2-5, the V gene TRBV5-5; D gene ambiguous. Deletions cut 1 base from V and 1 base from J, with 5 bases between. Germline lookup yields CDR1 SGHKS and CDR2 YYEKEE (reference sequence). The CDR3 is made up of 13 amino acids. The CDR3 spells CASSLLSQETQYF. The CDR3 DNA reads as TGTGCCAGCAGCTTGTTGAGCCAAGAGACCCAGTACTTC.

V and J are TRBV30 and TRBJ1-6; the D gene is possibly TRBD1 (6 bases). V gave up 1 base and J gave up 7 bases, with 14 bases separating them. Germline values: CDR1 GTSNPN, CDR2 SVGIG (reference sequence). This CDR3 contains 15 residues. The CDR3 DNA sequence: TGTGCCTGGAGTGCCTTGGGGGGGGCAAATTCACCCCTCCACTTT. Residues: CAWSALGGANSPLHF.

This clone was found once. The chain combines TRBV4-3 with TRBJ2-2; 9 bases line up with TRBD1. Germline loops: CDR1 LGHNA, CDR2 YSLEER. The J segment lost 6 bases and the V segment lost 4 bases, leaving 12 bases of the junction unmatched. The CDR3 has 17 amino acids. CDR3 residues: CASSRQTGTGIPGELFF. CDR3 sequence (DNA): TGCGCCAGCAGCCGACAGACCGGGACAGGGATCCCCGGGGAGCTGTTTTTT.

In its sample, this clone was seen a few times. V and J are TRBV19 and TRBJ2-7; tentatively, D is TRBD1 (6 bases). The V gene lost 4 bases and the J gene lost 0 bases, with 16 bases spanning the gap. Germline V gene sequence: CDR1 LNHDA, CDR2 SQIVND (reference sequence). This CDR3 has 16 residues. CDR3 in DNA: TGTGCCAGTAGTACGCACGGGGACACTATCTCCTACGAGCAGTACTTC. This translates into CASSTHGDTISYEQYF.